What follows are 9 T cell receptor beta chains derived from one specimen sequenced in a study of blood T cells in healthy people across ages. A second roughly 6 to 12 cycle PCR used barcoded and J-beta primers. TCRdb reprocessed the 5' RACE reads via MiXCR and lists one record per CDR3 protein. The sample consists of approximately 800,000 distinct CDR3 sequences, around half of them appearing once. Material: blood. These receptors were collected from an older man in good health.

The chain uses TRBV6-1 and TRBJ2-5; tentatively, D is TRBD2 (5 bases). In germline, CDR1 is MNHNS, CDR2 SASEGT. The CDR3 covers 11 residues. Trimming stripped 4 bases from V and 11 bases from J, with 11 bases between. The CDR3 region is CASSGYGEQYF. CDR3 nucleotide sequence: TGTGCCAGCAGTGGGTACGGGGAGCAGTACTTC.

The chain couples TRBV7-2 to TRBJ2-1; D unresolved. Trimming shortened V by 1 base and J by 10 bases, and 8 bases separated the two germline ends. The germline V gene encodes CDR1 SGHTA and CDR2 FQGNSA. There are 12 residues in the CDR3. CDR3 loop: CASSLGPREQFF. In DNA form, the CDR3 reads TGTGCCAGCAGCTTAGGTCCTCGGGAGCAGTTCTTC.

There are a few counts of this clonotype. CDR3 protein: CASRPDPVSYGYTF. Here the CDR3 DNA reads TGTGCCAGCAGACCGGACCCTGTCTCCTATGGCTACACCTTC. The chain carries TRBV5-5 and TRBJ1-2, with D hard to call. Looked up from germline, CDR1 is SGHKS and CDR2 is YYEKEE (reference sequence). Between the trimmed V and J ends, which lost 5 bases and 4 bases, there was a span of 15 bases. This CDR3 region has 14 residues.

The chain couples TRBV5-4 to TRBJ2-4; TRBD2 matches at 8 bases. CDR1 is SGHNT, CDR2 YYREEE, per germline (reference sequence). CDR3 length: 14 amino acids. V was clipped by 4 bases and J by 9 bases; unmatched bases: 9. The CDR3 sequence is CASSHGRAGAIQYF. The CDR3, as DNA: TGTGCCAGCAGCCACGGGAGGGCCGGGGCCATTCAGTACTTC.

J is TRBJ1-6 and V is TRBV12-3 or TRBV12-4; 8 bases align to TRBD1. CDR3 length equals 17 residues. J was trimmed by 8 bases and V by 3 bases; bases with no gene match: 12. The CDR3 sequence: CASSFSPRTGRHSPLHF. In DNA, the CDR3 is TGTGCCAGCAGTTTTAGCCCACGGACAGGGAGGCATTCACCCCTCCACTTT.

This chain links TRBV12-3 or TRBV12-4 with TRBJ2-1; 7 bases fit TRBD1. The CDR3 has 15 residues. Trimming removed 8 bases from V and 0 bases from J; junction bases left unmatched: 7. As DNA, the CDR3 is TGTGCCAGCGGACCGACAGGGAGCTCCTACAATGAGCAGTTCTTC. It codes for CASGPTGSSYNEQFF.

This clonotype was detected ten times or more. The V gene is TRBV6-2 or TRBV6-3, the J gene TRBJ2-7; D could derive from TRBD1 or TRBD2 (5 bases each). V was clipped by 5 bases and J by 3 bases, with 11 bases between them. In germline, CDR1 is MNHEY, CDR2 SVGEGT. CDR3 length equals 13 residues. CDR3 in DNA: TGTGCCAGCAGTCCGGGACCAATCTACGAGCAGTACTTC. Amino acids: CASSPGPIYEQYF.

The rearrangement joins TRBV20-1 to TRBJ1-6; 7 nucleotides agree with TRBD1. The germline V gene encodes CDR1 DFQATT and CDR2 SNEGSKA (reference sequence). With 4 bases clipped from V and 8 bases from J, the junction kept 17 bases outside the gene matches. The CDR3 consists of 17 residues. The CDR3 sequence is CSATKRGTAAPDSPLHF. The CDR3 bases are TGCAGTGCTACCAAAAGGGGGACAGCCGCCCCAGATTCACCCCTCCACTTT.

This sequence joins TRBV29-1 and TRBJ1-2, with no clear D. V lost 5 bases and J lost 0, with 7 bases in between. The germline gives CDR1 SQVTM, CDR2 ANQGSEA. This CDR3 is built from 12 residues. CDR3 nucleotide sequence: TGCAGCGTTAAAACAGCTAACTATGGCTACACCTTC. This codes for CSVKTANYGYTF.